This record concerns one T cell receptor (beta chain) sequence. Its antigen is unidentified. The data were obtained in a study of a mutant IDH1 vaccine in newly diagnosed glioma. TCRdb's copy holds only in-frame clones and misses some; the assay was immunoSEQ multiplex PCR. The sample yields approximately 84,000 clones, 70% to 90% seen once. Indicated time point: week 47, end of study. Every single dose of the vaccine, 300 ug of mutant IDH1 20-mer peptide, came with topical imiquimod. In weeks 1, 3, 5, 7, 11, 15, 19 and 23, patients were immunized, eight times in all. Germline values: CDR1 LNHDA, CDR2 SQIVND (reference sequence). The V and J ends lost 0 bases and 4 bases respectively, with 3 bases between them. This CDR3 comprises 13 residues.

The sequence was obtained from a man aged 40-49 years with glioma. The chain carries TRBV19 and TRBJ2-2; D remains unclear. The material sequenced was PBMCs, taken from a glioma patient whose treatment included an IDH1 peptide vaccine. The CDR3 sequence: CASSIEVTGELFF. The CDR3 DNA follows: TGTGCCAGTAGTATAGAAGTCACCGGGGAGCTGTTTTTT.